This T cell receptor (beta chain) was recovered during a study of blood T cell repertoires in COVID-19. Turning to the study itself: The United States, Italy and Spain supplied acute and convalescent COVID-19 samples. The analysed material was cDNA or gDNA that came from T cells, B-cell-depleted T cells, or PBMCs.

From germline, CDR1 is GTSNPN and CDR2 SVGIG (reference sequence). The V end lost 4 bases, the J end lost 1 base, and 7 bases lay between the germline ends. The CDR3 totals 13 residues. In the authors' methods: Amplified reference gene primers provided the basis for estimating nucleated cell counts. Here immunoSEQ multiplex PCR was the method, and the copy in TCRdb shows in-frame clones only, minus some. V and J calls and clone size come straight from that table; D and trimming were deduced from the DNA. This table has roughly 380,000 clones, around 84% appearing once. The rearrangement links TRBV30 to TRBJ1-4; D is perhaps TRBD1 (5 bases). Sequences were obtained from peripheral blood. This receptor was obtained from a human donor with acute or convalescent COVID-19. The donor label of this sample is uncertain. CDR3 bases: TGTGCCTGGAACGGGGGAACTAATGAAAAACTGTTTTTT. Protein: CAWNGGTNEKLFF.